The 15 T cell receptor beta chains presented below share a single source sample, sequenced in a study of T cell responses to AZD1222 COVID-19 vaccine. Assay: immunoSEQ multiplex PCR; the TCRdb copy retains only in-frame clones and omits some. The sample has about 67,000 clones, 83% seen once. This material consisted of peripheral blood, taken 28 days after the second AZD1222 dose. The receptors shown here come from an adult who received the AZD1222 COVID-19 vaccine.

This chain connects TRBV7-2 to TRBJ1-3; D unresolved. The CDR3 runs 15 residues. V dropped 3 bases and J dropped 0 bases, with 9 bases sitting between them. Germline-derived CDR1 and CDR2 are SGHTA and FQGNSA. The DNA of the CDR3 is TGTGCCAGCAGCTTCGACGGCTACTCTGGAAACACCATATATTTT. Translating gives CASSFDGYSGNTIYF.

This clone has only one observation. V gene TRBV4-1 combines with J gene TRBJ1-1; D call uncertain. This CDR3 is 12 amino acids long. Germline CDR1 reads MGHRA; CDR2 reads YSYEKL. V lost 8 bases to trimming and J lost 1 base, with 8 bases between them. The CDR3 spells CASSGSNTEAFF. CDR3 DNA sequence: TGCGCCAGCTCGGGTTCGAACACTGAAGCTTTCTTT.

This clone was counted once. The chain has TRBV4-2 and TRBJ1-1, with 8 bases that match TRBD1. From germline, CDR1 is LGHNA and CDR2 YNFKEQ. V shed 0 bases, J shed 1 base, and the junction held 1 base outside the gene matches. This CDR3 has 15 amino acids. CDR3 region: CASSQEGTGNTEAFF. DNA of the CDR3: TGTGCCAGCAGCCAAGAGGGGACAGGGAACACTGAAGCTTTCTTT.

There are a few counts of this clone. The J gene is TRBJ1-2, the V gene TRBV5-1; D is unresolved. V lost 0 bases to trimming and J lost 1 base, with 7 bases between them. This CDR3 spans 14 amino acids. The germline CDR1 and CDR2 sequences are SGHRS and YFSETQ. This CDR3 is CASSLGQLNYGYTF. As DNA, the CDR3 is TGCGCCAGCAGCTTGGGGCAGCTTAACTATGGCTACACCTTC.

The V and J genes are TRBV13 and TRBJ2-3, with 8 bases aligning to TRBD2. The CDR3 length is 16 residues. CDR1 and CDR2 from the germline V gene are PRHDT and FYEKMQ (reference sequence). V lost 1 base, J lost 4 bases, and 7 bases stayed unmatched. The DNA of the CDR3 is TGTGCCAGCAGCTTAGTCGGGGGGGCCGTTGCAGATACGCAGTATTTT. Amino acid sequence: CASSLVGGAVADTQYF.

V is TRBV7-6 and J is TRBJ2-7; possibly TRBD2 for D (7 bases). Germline CDR1 and CDR2: SGHVS and FNYEAQ. Trimming cost V 1 base and J 0 bases, with 13 bases left between them. The CDR3 has 16 residues. CDR3 DNA sequence: TGTGCCAGCAGCTTAGAAGGGGGGGCCAGCTCCTACGAGCAGTACTTC. It encodes CASSLEGGASSYEQYF.

This chain uses TRBV5-1 with TRBJ1-5; a weak D match, TRBD1 (5 bases). Germline CDR1 SGHRS, CDR2 YFSETQ. The CDR3 runs to 16 residues. V was cut by 2 bases and J by 3 bases, with 15 bases left in between. The CDR3 sequence is CASSFREMGSNQPQHF. The CDR3 DNA is TGCGCCAGCAGCTTCAGGGAGATGGGTTCCAATCAGCCCCAGCATTTT.

The gene calls are TRBV4-2 and TRBJ2-2; 7 positions agree with TRBD1. Germline V gene data show CDR1 as LGHNA and CDR2 as YNFKEQ. The CDR3 extends over 18 amino acids. V was clipped by 1 base and J by 5 bases; unmatched bases: 13. This CDR3 reads CASSQVSTGTVGTGELFF. CDR3 in DNA: TGTGCCAGCAGCCAAGTTAGCACCGGGACAGTCGGAACCGGGGAGCTGTTTTTT.

The chain carries TRBV11-3 and TRBJ2-3; D is tentatively TRBD1 or TRBD2 (5 bases each). The germline V gene encodes CDR1 SGHNT and CDR2 YENEEA. V lost 5 bases and J lost 4, with 22 bases in between. CDR3 size: 17 residues. The CDR3 reads CASSPRRDYVGADTQYF. DNA for the CDR3: TGTGCCAGCAGCCCCCGCCGGGATTATGTGGGGGCAGATACGCAGTATTTT.

The chain combines TRBV6-5 with TRBJ1-1, with D uncertain. The V gene's germline CDR1 is MNHEY and CDR2 SVGAGI. V lost 7 bases to trimming and J lost 0 bases, with 9 bases between them. This CDR3 region has 13 residues. The CDR3 bases are TGTGCCAGCAAACGGGGAATGAACACTGAAGCTTTCTTT. This translates into CASKRGMNTEAFF.

This chain joins TRBV4-1 and TRBJ2-3; 8 nucleotides match TRBD2. The germline gives CDR1 MGHRA, CDR2 YSYEKL. The CDR3 has 17 residues. V shed 1 base and J 1 base; nucleotides not matched to a gene: 7. This CDR3 is CASSQGTAGGRTDTQYF. DNA for the CDR3: TGCGCCAGCAGCCAAGGTACGGCGGGGGGCCGCACAGATACGCAGTATTTT.

The rearrangement joins TRBV18 to TRBJ1-6; D may be TRBD1 (5 bases). V was cut by 3 bases and J by 13 bases, with 19 bases left in between. The germline V gene encodes CDR1 KGHSH and CDR2 LQKENI. The CDR3 is made up of 15 amino acids. The CDR3 sequence is CASSPGTASIMPLHF. The DNA of the CDR3 is TGTGCCAGCTCACCCGGGACCGCATCGATTATGCCCCTCCACTTT.

V is TRBV29-1 and J is TRBJ1-4; D unresolved. CDR1 is SQVTM, CDR2 ANQGSEA, per germline. The germline V and J ends were trimmed by 0 bases and 12 bases, with 20 bases remaining between them. The CDR3 has 15 amino acids. CDR3 DNA: TGCAGCGTTGAAGATAGCAAGATCGGGTCTGGTGAACTGTTTTTT. Residues: CSVEDSKIGSGELFF.

This chain connects TRBV7-2 to TRBJ2-7; 7 nucleotides agree with TRBD1. From germline, CDR1 is SGHTA and CDR2 FQGNSA. There are 14 residues in the CDR3. V trimming: 5 bases; J trimming: 6 bases; junction bases outside the gene matches: 10. The CDR3 nucleotides are TGTGCCAGCAGCGCACAGGGGCAGGGTTCCGAGCAGTACTTC. It translates to CASSAQGQGSEQYF.

This clone was seen a few times. V is TRBV3-1 (or the pseudogene TRBV3-2) and J is TRBJ2-7; D not resolved. The CDR3 is made up of 15 amino acids. Trimming took 0 bases from V and 2 from J, leaving 11 bases between them. Germline assignment: CDR1 LGHDT and CDR2 YNNKEL (reference sequence). CDR3 in DNA: TGTGCCAGCAGCCAAGATTCTGGGATAACCTACGAGCAGTACTTC. As protein: CASSQDSGITYEQYF.